The present TCR beta chain was sequenced within a study of cytomegalovirus exposure and HLA in healthy donors. Study at large: Unique TCR beta sequences numbering some 110 million came from some 200 million T cells in an earlier analysis. Early release data held some 79 million unique TCRs from HLA-typed donors.

It was with 60 Vbeta and 13 Jbeta primers that the PCR ran. Sequencing was performed with immunoSEQ multiplex PCR; in TCRdb, only in-frame clones are kept and a portion is missing. The repertoire includes some 84,000 clones, around four fifths of them detected once, and over 2% sits in the top ten. This CDR3 has 12 amino acids. Germline values: CDR1 WSHSY, CDR2 SAAADI. Trimming took 5 bases from V and 5 from J, leaving 7 bases between them. Notes on the study in general: CMV serostatus was the sole immune exposure information available. Later analysis suggested links between common viral pathogens and several top significant clusters.

Turning to this clone: Its antigen is still unknown.

The specimen was PBMCs. The chain carries TRBV10-2 and TRBJ2-1, with D unresolved. The origin of this receptor is a boy younger than 18 in good health and CMV-seronegative. The CDR3 bases are TGCGCCAGCAGTTGGGCGAACAATGAGCAGTTCTTC. It encodes CASSWANNEQFF.